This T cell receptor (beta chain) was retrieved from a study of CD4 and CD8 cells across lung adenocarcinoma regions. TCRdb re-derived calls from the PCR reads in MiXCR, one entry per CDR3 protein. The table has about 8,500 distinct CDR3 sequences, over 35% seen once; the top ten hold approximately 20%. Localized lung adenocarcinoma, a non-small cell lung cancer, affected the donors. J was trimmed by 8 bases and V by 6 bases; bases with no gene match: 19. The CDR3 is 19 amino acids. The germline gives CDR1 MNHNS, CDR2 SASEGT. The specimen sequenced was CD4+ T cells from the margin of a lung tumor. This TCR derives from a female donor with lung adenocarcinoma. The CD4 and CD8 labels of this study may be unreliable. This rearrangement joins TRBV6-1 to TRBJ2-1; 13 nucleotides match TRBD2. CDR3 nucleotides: TGTGCCAGCAGGCCGAGCGGACTAGCGGGAGTCCTTTCTAGGGATGAGCAGTTCTTC. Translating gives CASRPSGLAGVLSRDEQFF.